The T cell receptor (beta chain) under discussion was sequenced for a study of blood T cell repertoires in COVID-19. Germline V gives CDR1 LGHNA, CDR2 YSLEER. The CDR3 totals 18 residues. The ends were cut back, 1 base at V and 1 base at J, with 14 bases in the middle. Measured with immunoSEQ multiplex PCR; TCRdb has only the in-frame clones, and not every one. The data contain about 92,000 clones, roughly 72% of them singletons. The V gene is TRBV4-3, the J gene TRBJ1-6, with unresolved D. What was sequenced was peripheral blood. This receptor was taken from a woman in her sixties in a cohort sampled during active or convalescent COVID-19. CDR3 sequence reads: CASSQGGRSYSYNSPLHF. The CDR3 DNA follows: TGCGCCAGCAGCCAAGGAGGGAGGAGCTATTCCTATAATTCACCCCTCCACTTT.